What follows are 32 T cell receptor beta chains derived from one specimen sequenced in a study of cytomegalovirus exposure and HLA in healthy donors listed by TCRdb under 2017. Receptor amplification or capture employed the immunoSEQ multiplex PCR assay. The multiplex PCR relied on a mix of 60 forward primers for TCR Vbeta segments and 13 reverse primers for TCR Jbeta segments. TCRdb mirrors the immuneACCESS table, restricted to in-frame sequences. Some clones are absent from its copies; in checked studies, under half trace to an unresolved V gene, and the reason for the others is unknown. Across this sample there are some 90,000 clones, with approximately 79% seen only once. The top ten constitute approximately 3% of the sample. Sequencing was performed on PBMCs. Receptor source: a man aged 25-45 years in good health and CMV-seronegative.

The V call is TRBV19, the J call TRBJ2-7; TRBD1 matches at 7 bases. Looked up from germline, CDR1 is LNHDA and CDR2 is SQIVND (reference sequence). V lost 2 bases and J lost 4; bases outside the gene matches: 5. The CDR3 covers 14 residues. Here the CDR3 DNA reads TGTGCCAGTAGTATAAGCGACAGGGAGTACGAGCAGTACTTC. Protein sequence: CASSISDREYEQYF.

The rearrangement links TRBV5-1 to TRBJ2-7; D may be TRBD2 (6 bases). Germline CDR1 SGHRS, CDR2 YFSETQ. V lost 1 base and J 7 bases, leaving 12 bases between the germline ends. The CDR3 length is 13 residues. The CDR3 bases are TGCGCCAGCAGCTTGAGCAGGAGCGGGGAGCAGTACTTC. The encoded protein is CASSLSRSGEQYF.

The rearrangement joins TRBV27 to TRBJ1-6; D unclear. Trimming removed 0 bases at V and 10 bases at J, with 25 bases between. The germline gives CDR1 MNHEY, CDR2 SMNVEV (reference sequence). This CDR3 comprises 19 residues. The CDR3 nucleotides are TGTGCCAGCAGTTTATCCCCCCCTCAAGGAGGCTCATCCCACTCACCCCTCCACTTT. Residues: CASSLSPPQGGSSHSPLHF.

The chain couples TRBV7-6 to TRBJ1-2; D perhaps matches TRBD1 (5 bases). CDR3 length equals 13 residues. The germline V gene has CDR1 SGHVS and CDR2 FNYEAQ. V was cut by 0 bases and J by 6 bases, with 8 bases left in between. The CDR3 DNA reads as TGTGCCAGCAGCTTAGCGCTAGGGGATGGCTACACCTTC. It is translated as CASSLALGDGYTF.

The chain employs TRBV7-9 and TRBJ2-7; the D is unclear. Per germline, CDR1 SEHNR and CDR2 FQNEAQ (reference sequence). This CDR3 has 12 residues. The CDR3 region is CSITELPYEQYF. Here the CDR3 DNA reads TGTTCCATCACGGAGCTACCCTACGAGCAGTACTTC.

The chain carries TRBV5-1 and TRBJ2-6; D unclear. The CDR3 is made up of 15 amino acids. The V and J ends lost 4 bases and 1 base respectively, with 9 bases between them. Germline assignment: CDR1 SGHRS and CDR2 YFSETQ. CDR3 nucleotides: TGCGCCAGCAGCCCGGAGTGGTCTGGGGCCAACGTCCTGACTTTC. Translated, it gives CASSPEWSGANVLTF.

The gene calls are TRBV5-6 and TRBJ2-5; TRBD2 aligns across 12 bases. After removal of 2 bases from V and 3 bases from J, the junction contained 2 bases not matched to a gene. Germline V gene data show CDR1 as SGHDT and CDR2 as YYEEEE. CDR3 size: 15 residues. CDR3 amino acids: CASSFPSGGEETQYF. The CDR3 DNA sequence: TGTGCCAGCAGCTTCCCTAGCGGGGGGGAAGAGACCCAGTACTTC.

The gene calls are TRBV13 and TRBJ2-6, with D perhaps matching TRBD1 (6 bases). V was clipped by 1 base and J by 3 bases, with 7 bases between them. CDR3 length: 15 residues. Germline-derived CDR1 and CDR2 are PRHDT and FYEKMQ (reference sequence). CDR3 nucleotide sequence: TGTGCCAGCAGCTTAGACAGGGATGGGGCCAACGTCCTGACTTTC. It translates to CASSLDRDGANVLTF. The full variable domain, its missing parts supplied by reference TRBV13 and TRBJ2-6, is AAGVIQSPRHLIKEKRETATLKCYPIPRHDTVYWYQQGPGQDPQFLISFYEKMQSDKGSIPDRFSAQQFSDYHSELNMSSLELGDSALYFCASSLDRDGANVLTFGAGSRLTVL.

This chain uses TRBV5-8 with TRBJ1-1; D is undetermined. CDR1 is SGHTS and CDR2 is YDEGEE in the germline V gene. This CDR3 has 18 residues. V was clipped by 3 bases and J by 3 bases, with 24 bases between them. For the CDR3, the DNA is TGTGCCAGCAGCTCCTTGAGGTCGTCGGACTTTGGGGACACTGAAGCTTTCTTT. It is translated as CASSSLRSSDFGDTEAFF.

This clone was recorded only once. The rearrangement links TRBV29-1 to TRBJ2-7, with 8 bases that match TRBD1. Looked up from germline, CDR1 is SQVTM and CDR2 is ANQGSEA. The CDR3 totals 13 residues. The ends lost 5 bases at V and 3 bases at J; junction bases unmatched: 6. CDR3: CSVSIGQGYEQYF. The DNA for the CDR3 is TGCAGCGTTTCCATCGGACAGGGCTACGAGCAGTACTTC.

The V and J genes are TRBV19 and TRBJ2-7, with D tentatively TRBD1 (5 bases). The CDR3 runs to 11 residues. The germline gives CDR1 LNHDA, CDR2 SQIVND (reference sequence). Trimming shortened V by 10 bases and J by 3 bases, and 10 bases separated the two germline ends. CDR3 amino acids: CAKNRFYEQYF. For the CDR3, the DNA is TGTGCCAAAAACAGGTTCTACGAGCAGTACTTC.

CDR3 in amino acids: CASSPQGQAPSYGYTF. In nucleotides, the CDR3 is TGCGCCAGCAGCCCCCAGGGACAGGCACCATCCTATGGCTACACCTTC. This chain uses TRBV5-1 with TRBJ1-2, with TRBD1 matching over 8 bases. From germline, CDR1 is SGHRS and CDR2 YFSETQ. V dropped 4 bases and J dropped 4; count of bases not matched to a gene: 12. CDR3 size: 16 residues. Based on the CDR3 plus reference TRBV5-1 and TRBJ1-2, the full variable domain is KAGVTQTPRYLIKTRGQQVTLSCSPISGHRSVSWYQQTPGQGLQFLFEYFSETQRNKGNFPGRFSGRQFSNSRSEMNVSTLELGDSALYLCASSPQGQAPSYGYTFGSGTRLTVV.

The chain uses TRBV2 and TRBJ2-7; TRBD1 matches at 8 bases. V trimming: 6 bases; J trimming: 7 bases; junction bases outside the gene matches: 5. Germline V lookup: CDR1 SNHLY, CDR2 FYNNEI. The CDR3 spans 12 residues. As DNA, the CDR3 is TGTGCCAGCAGGACAGGGGACCTAGAGCAGTACTTC. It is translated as CASRTGDLEQYF.

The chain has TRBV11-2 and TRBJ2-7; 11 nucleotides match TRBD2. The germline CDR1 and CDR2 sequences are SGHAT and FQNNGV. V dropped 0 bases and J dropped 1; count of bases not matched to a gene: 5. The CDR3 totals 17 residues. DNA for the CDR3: TGTGCCAGCAGCTTAGATTGGGCTAGCGGGGGGTCCTACGAGCAGTACTTC. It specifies CASSLDWASGGSYEQYF.

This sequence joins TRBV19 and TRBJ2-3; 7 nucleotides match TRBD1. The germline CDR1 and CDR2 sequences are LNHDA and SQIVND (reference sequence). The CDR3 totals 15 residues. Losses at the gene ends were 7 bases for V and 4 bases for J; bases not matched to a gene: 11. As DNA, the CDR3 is TGTGCCAGTATCGATTCACAGGGGAACGCAGATACGCAGTATTTT. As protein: CASIDSQGNADTQYF.

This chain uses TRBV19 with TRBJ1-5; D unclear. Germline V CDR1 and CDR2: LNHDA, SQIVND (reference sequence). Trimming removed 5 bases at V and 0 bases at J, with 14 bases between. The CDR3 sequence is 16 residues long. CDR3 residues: CASSSRPGVSNQPQHF. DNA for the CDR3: TGTGCCAGTAGTTCTCGTCCGGGAGTTAGCAATCAGCCCCAGCATTTT.

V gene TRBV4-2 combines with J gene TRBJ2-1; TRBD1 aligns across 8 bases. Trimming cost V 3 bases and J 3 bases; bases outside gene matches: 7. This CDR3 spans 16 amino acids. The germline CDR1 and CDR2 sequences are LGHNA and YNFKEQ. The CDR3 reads CASSQNRTGYYNEQFF. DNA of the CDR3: TGTGCCAGCAGCCAGAATAGGACAGGGTACTACAATGAGCAGTTCTTC.

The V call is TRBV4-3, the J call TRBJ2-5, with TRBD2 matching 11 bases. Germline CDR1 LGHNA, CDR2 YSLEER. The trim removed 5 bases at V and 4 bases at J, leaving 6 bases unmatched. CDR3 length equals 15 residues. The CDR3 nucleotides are TGCGCCAGCAGCTCCGCTAGCGGGGGGCCAGAGACCCAGTACTTC. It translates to CASSSASGGPETQYF.

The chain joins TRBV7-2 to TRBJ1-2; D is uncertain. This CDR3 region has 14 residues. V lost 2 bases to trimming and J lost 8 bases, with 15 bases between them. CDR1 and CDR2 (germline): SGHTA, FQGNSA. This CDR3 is CASSLSPGEWGYTF. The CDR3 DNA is TGTGCCAGCAGCTTATCCCCGGGTGAATGGGGCTACACCTTC.

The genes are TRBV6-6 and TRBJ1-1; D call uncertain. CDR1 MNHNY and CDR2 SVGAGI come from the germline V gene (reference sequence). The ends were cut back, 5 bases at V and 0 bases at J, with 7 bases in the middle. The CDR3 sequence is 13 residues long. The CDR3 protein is CASSSHMNTEAFF. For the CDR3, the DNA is TGTGCCAGCAGTAGTCACATGAACACTGAAGCTTTCTTT.

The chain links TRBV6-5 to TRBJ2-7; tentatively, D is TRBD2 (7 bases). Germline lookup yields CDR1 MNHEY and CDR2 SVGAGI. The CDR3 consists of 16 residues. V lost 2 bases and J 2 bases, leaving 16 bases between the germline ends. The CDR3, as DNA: TGTGCCAGCAGTTACGATGGGGGGGGCAATACCTACGAGCAGTACTTC. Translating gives CASSYDGGGNTYEQYF.

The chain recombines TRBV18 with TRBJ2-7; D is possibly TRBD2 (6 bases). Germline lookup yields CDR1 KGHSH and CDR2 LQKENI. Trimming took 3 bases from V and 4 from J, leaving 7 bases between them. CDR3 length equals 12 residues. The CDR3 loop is CASSPEGYEQYF. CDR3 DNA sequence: TGTGCCAGCTCACCGGAGGGGTACGAGCAGTACTTC.

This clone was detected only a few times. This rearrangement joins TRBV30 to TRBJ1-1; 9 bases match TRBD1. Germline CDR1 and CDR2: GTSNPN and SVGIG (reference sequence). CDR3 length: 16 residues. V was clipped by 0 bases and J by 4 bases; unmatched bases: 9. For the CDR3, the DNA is TGTGCCTGGAGTGTACCCCGGACAGGGGTGACCACTGAAGCTTTCTTT. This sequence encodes CAWSVPRTGVTTEAFF. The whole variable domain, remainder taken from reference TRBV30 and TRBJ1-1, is SQTIHQWPATLVQPVGSPLSLECTVEGTSNPNLYWYRQAAGRGLQLLFYSVGIGQISSEVPQNLSASRPQDRQFILSSKKLLLSDSGFYLCAWSVPRTGVTTEAFFGQGTRLTVV.

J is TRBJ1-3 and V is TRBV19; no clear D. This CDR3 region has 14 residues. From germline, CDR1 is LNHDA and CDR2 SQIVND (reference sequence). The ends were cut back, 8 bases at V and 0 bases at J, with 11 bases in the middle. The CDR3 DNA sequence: TGTGCCAGTGTTGCAGGCTACTCTGGAAACACCATATATTTT. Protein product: CASVAGYSGNTIYF.

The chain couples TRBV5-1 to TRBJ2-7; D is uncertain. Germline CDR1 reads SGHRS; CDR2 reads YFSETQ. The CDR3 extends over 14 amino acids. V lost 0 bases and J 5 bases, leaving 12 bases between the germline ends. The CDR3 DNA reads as TGCGCCAGCAGCTTGGACGGTGCGTCCGACGAGCAGTACTTC. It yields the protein CASSLDGASDEQYF.

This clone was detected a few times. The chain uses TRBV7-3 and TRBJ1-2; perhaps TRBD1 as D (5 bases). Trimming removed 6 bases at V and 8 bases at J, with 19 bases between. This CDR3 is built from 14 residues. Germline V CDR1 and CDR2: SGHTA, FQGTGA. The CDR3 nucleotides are TGTGCCAGCAGTCCAGGGACTTCGTCTGAGGGCTACACCTTC. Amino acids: CASSPGTSSEGYTF.

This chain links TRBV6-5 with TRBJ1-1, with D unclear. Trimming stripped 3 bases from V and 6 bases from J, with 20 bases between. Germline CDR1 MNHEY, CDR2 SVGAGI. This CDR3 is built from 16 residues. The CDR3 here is CASSYTDLPRGAEAFF. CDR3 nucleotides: TGTGCCAGCAGTTATACGGACTTACCAAGAGGTGCTGAAGCTTTCTTT.

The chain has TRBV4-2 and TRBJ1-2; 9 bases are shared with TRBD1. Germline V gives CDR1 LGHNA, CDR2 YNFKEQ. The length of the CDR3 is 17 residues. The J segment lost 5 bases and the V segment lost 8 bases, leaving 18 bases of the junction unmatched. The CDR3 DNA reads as TGTGCCAGCGCCGCCGGGACAGGGCCCTCGGCGGAATATGGCTACACCTTC. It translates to CASAAGTGPSAEYGYTF.

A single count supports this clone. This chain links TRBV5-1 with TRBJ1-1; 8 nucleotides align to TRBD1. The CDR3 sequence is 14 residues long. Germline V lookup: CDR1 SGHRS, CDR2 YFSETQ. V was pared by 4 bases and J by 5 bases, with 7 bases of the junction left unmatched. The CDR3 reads CASSGQGTETEAFF. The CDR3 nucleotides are TGCGCCAGCAGCGGACAGGGAACCGAAACTGAAGCTTTCTTT.

DNA of the CDR3: TGTGCCAGCAGTTCGGGAAGTTATGGCTACACCTTC. Amino acids: CASSSGSYGYTF. The gene calls are TRBV28 and TRBJ1-2; D is unresolved. Germline lookup yields CDR1 MDHEN and CDR2 SYDVKM. The ends were cut back, 4 bases at V and 5 bases at J, with 8 bases in the middle. This CDR3 is 12 amino acids long.

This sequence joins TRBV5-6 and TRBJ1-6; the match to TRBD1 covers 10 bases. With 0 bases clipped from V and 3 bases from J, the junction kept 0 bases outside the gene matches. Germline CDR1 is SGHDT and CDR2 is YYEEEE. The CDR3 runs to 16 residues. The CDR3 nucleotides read TGTGCCAGCAGCTTGGGGACAGGGGGCTATAATTCACCCCTCCACTTT. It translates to CASSLGTGGYNSPLHF.

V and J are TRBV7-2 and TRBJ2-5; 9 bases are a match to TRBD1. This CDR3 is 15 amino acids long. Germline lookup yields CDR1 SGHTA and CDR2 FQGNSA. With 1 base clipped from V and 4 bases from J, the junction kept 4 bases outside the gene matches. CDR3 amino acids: CASSLDNRGRETQYF. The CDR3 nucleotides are TGTGCCAGCAGCTTAGACAACAGGGGGCGAGAGACCCAGTACTTC.